Listed below are T cell receptor beta chains from one sample, sequenced in a study of blood T cells in healthy people across ages. One entry per CDR3 protein, called by TCRdb with MiXCR from the 5' RACE reads. The data contain some 1.4 million distinct CDR3 sequences, about 40% of them singletons. The sequencing sample was made of blood. The source is a woman younger than 30 in good health. Both conserved end residues are part of each CDR3. The D gene is left open where the match is weak. Expanded clones are given a class, and other clones once, few, many or no size at all.

clone_size	d_call	v_call	j_call	cdr3_aa	cdr3_nt
-	-	TRBV4-1	TRBJ1-2	CASSQVGTLHGYTF	TGCGCCAGCAGCCAAGTAGGGACACTTCATGGCTACACCTTC
few	-	TRBV7-3	TRBJ2-1	CASSSDGAAYNEQFF	TGTGCCAGCAGTTCAGACGGGGCAGCCTACAATGAGCAGTTCTTC
-	TRBD1	TRBV15	TRBJ2-1	CATSKGQVLYVQFF	TGTGCCACCAGCAAAGGACAGGTCCTCTATGTGCAGTTCTTC
-	TRBD2	TRBV7-2	TRBJ2-2	CASSDPGLAGVRELFF	TGTGCCAGCAGCGATCCGGGACTAGCGGGCGTTAGGGAGCTGTTTTTT
-	TRBD2	TRBV6-1	TRBJ2-5	CASINGLAETQYF	TGTGCCAGCATCAACGGACTAGCGGAGACCCAGTACTTC
-	-	TRBV4-2	TRBJ1-2	CASSQAVNTNYGYTF	TGTGCCAGCAGCCAAGCCGTCAACACTAACTATGGCTACACCTTC
-	-	TRBV20-1	TRBJ2-2	CSARNSGTGELFF	TGCAGTGCTAGAAATTCCGGCACCGGGGAGCTGTTTTTT
few	TRBD1	TRBV29-1	TRBJ2-7	CSVEVMAGGYEQYF	TGCAGCGTTGAAGTGATGGCAGGGGGCTACGAGCAGTACTTC
-	TRBD2	TRBV3-1	TRBJ2-5	CASSPRTSLQETQYF	TGTGCCAGCAGCCCGCGGACTAGCCTACAAGAGACCCAGTACTTC
many	TRBD1	TRBV7-9	TRBJ1-2	CASSLFVTGPYGYTF	TGTGCCAGCAGCTTGTTCGTGACAGGGCCCTATGGCTACACCTTC
few	TRBD1	TRBV5-1	TRBJ1-1	CASSLAQGRTEAFF	TGCGCCAGCAGCTTGGCACAGGGGAGGACTGAAGCTTTCTTT
-	-	TRBV20-1	TRBJ2-7	CSASSQSRAYEQYF	TGCAGTGCTAGTAGTCAGTCGAGGGCATACGAGCAGTACTTC
-	TRBD2	TRBV20-1	TRBJ2-5	CSANGASGGQETQYF	TGCAGTGCTAATGGGGCTAGCGGGGGACAAGAGACCCAGTACTTC
few	-	TRBV10-3	TRBJ2-1	CAIKQGVGEQFF	TGTGCCATCAAACAGGGCGTGGGTGAGCAGTTCTTC
-	TRBD2	TRBV6-1	TRBJ2-3	CASTSGGPDTQYF	TGTGCCAGCACTAGCGGGGGGCCAGATACGCAGTATTTT
-	TRBD1	TRBV4-1	TRBJ1-2	CASSQSTGGAYNGYTF	TGCGCCAGCAGCCAATCTACAGGGGGCGCATATAATGGCTACACCTTC
-	TRBD1	TRBV27	TRBJ2-7	CASSETGTAYEQYF	TGTGCCAGCAGTGAGACCGGGACAGCTTACGAGCAGTACTTC
-	TRBD2	TRBV7-2	TRBJ2-2	CASSLGLAGVHRELFF	TGTGCCAGCAGCTTAGGACTAGCGGGGGTTCACCGGGAGCTGTTTTTT
few	TRBD2	TRBV11-2	TRBJ2-5	CASSQLAGGETQYF	TGTGCCAGCAGCCAACTAGCGGGGGGTGAGACCCAGTACTTC
few	-	TRBV14	TRBJ2-1	CASSQEAAVSRQFF	TGTGCCAGCAGCCAAGAAGCGGCCGTGTCTCGGCAGTTCTTC
-	-	TRBV7-6	TRBJ2-7	CASSLNPGESLEQYF	TGTGCCAGCAGCTTAAACCCAGGGGAGTCCCTCGAGCAGTACTTC
-	-	TRBV9	TRBJ2-1	CASSVEVSPAYNEQFF	TGTGCCAGCAGCGTAGAGGTCAGTCCAGCCTACAATGAGCAGTTCTTC
-	-	TRBV21-1	TRBJ1-2	CASSKGTGGCYGYTF	TGTGCCAGCAGCAAGGGGACAGGAGGGTGCTATGGCTACACCTTC
-	TRBD1	TRBV20-1	TRBJ2-7	CSATGQSSYEQYF	TGCAGTGCTACGGGACAGAGCTCCTACGAGCAGTACTTC
-	-	TRBV11-2	TRBJ2-7	CASSFNPGASVQYF	TGTGCCAGCAGCTTCAACCCAGGGGCTTCCGTGCAGTACTTC
few	-	TRBV5-1	TRBJ2-3	CASSPEWGENTQYF	TGCGCCAGCAGCCCGGAGTGGGGCGAGAATACGCAGTATTTT
-	-	TRBV7-2	TRBJ2-3	CASSLPQLTDTQYF	TGTGCCAGCAGCTTACCCCAACTAACAGATACGCAGTATTTT
-	-	TRBV10-1	TRBJ1-2	CASSESPQGYYDYTF	TGCGCCAGCAGTGAGTCGCCCCAGGGTTACTATGACTACACCTTC
-	-	TRBV20-1	TRBJ2-1	CSEAGPTNEQFF	TGCAGTGAGGCGGGGCCGACCAATGAGCAGTTCTTC
-	-	TRBV28	TRBJ2-1	CASSSQQVLRNEQFF	TGTGCCAGCAGCTCGCAACAGGTCCTGAGGAATGAGCAGTTCTTC
-	TRBD2	TRBV7-4	TRBJ2-7	CASSLRLAGGGPEQYF	TGTGCCAGCAGCTTACGACTAGCGGGAGGAGGACCCGAGCAGTACTTC
few	TRBD2	TRBV6-5	TRBJ2-3	CASSYAASGARDTQYF	TGTGCCAGCAGTTACGCGGCTAGCGGGGCGAGGGATACGCAGTATTTT
-	-	TRBV7-9	TRBJ1-4	CASTPFSGEKLFF	TGTGCCAGCACCCCGTTCTCCGGGGAAAAACTGTTTTTT
few	TRBD1	TRBV28	TRBJ2-1	CASRTTGNEQFF	TGTGCCAGCAGGACGACAGGGAATGAGCAGTTCTTC
-	-	TRBV3-1	TRBJ2-5	CASSYPGQAKETQYF	TGTGCCAGCAGCTATCCCGGGCAAGCGAAAGAGACCCAGTACTTC
-	-	TRBV3-1	TRBJ1-6	CASSDFSSPYNSPLHF	TGTGCCAGCAGCGACTTTTCAAGCCCCTATAATTCACCCCTCCACTTT
-	-	TRBV6-5	TRBJ2-3	CASSLSQLGTDTQYF	TGTGCCAGCAGTCTTTCGCAGTTGGGGACAGATACGCAGTATTTT
-	TRBD1	TRBV29-1	TRBJ1-2	CSVEAGDSYGYTF	TGCAGCGTGGAGGCGGGGGACAGCTATGGCTACACCTTC
-	TRBD2	TRBV11-2	TRBJ2-1	CASRGGGLSSYNEQFF	TGTGCCAGCAGGGGCGGGGGGCTCAGCTCCTACAATGAGCAGTTCTTC
-	TRBD2	TRBV2	TRBJ2-1	CASSVAGSSHDEQFF	TGTGCCAGCAGTGTAGCGGGAAGCTCCCACGATGAGCAGTTCTTC
-	-	TRBV28	TRBJ2-3	CAGQHGGGQDTQYF	TGTGCCGGACAACATGGAGGGGGTCAAGATACGCAGTATTTT
few	TRBD2	TRBV5-1	TRBJ2-2	CASSFRLAGALTGELFF	TGCGCCAGCAGCTTCCGACTAGCGGGGGCACTAACCGGGGAGCTGTTTTTT
few	-	TRBV20-1	TRBJ2-5	CSATGAQRSPQETQYF	TGCAGTGCCACGGGAGCCCAACGGAGCCCCCAAGAGACCCAGTACTTC
-	TRBD1	TRBV25-1	TRBJ1-2	CASRDGQGWSGYTF	TGTGCCAGCAGAGATGGACAGGGTTGGAGTGGCTACACCTTC
-	-	TRBV5-1	TRBJ2-1	CASSLGGSGMDEQFF	TGCGCCAGCAGCTTGGGGGGGTCGGGTATGGATGAGCAGTTCTTC
few	TRBD1	TRBV7-9	TRBJ2-7	CASSLTRDRVTYEQYF	TGTGCCAGCAGCTTAACCCGGGACAGGGTAACCTACGAGCAGTACTTC
-	TRBD2	TRBV3-1	TRBJ2-1	CASSQGLAGGGWQFF	TGTGCCAGCAGCCAAGGACTAGCGGGAGGGGGATGGCAGTTCTTC
few	TRBD2	TRBV6-4	TRBJ2-1	CASSAGLAGADEQFF	TGTGCCAGCAGTGCTGGACTAGCGGGAGCAGATGAGCAGTTCTTC
-	-	TRBV29-1	TRBJ2-7	CSVARSRLREQYF	TGCAGCGTTGCTAGGTCCCGACTACGAGAGCAGTACTTC
-	-	TRBV21-1	TRBJ2-7	CANTRGEVIYEQYF	TGTGCCAACACGCGGGGGGAGGTGATCTATGAGCAGTACTTC
few	TRBD2	TRBV5-1	TRBJ2-3	CASSSDGTSRGTDTQYF	TGCGCCAGCAGCTCCGACGGGACTAGCCGTGGGACAGATACGCAGTATTTT
-	TRBD2	TRBV5-1	TRBJ2-7	CASRERGVSYEQYF	TGCGCCAGCAGGGAACGGGGGGTTAGCTACGAGCAGTACTTC
-	-	TRBV2	TRBJ1-1	CASGAENTEAFF	TGTGCCAGCGGGGCAGAGAACACTGAAGCTTTCTTT
-	TRBD1	TRBV5-1	TRBJ1-6	CASRQGQGDSPLHF	TGCGCCAGCCGACAGGGACAGGGTGATTCACCCCTCCACTTT
-	TRBD2	TRBV7-9	TRBJ2-3	CASSLCGRCADTQYF	TGTGCCAGCAGCTTATGCGGGAGGTGCGCAGATACGCAGTATTTT
few	TRBD1	TRBV20-1	TRBJ1-2	CSARGTGAYGYTF	TGCAGTGCTAGAGGGACAGGCGCCTATGGCTACACCTTC
-	-	TRBV10-3	TRBJ2-7	CAIGRAASYEQYF	TGTGCCATCGGACGAGCGGCCTCCTACGAGCAGTACTTC
-	-	TRBV19	TRBJ1-1	CASNSVGRSTEAFF	TGTGCCAGTAACTCGGTGGGTCGAAGCACTGAAGCTTTCTTT
once	TRBD2	TRBV7-3	TRBJ2-1	CASSLTPGGEQFF	TGTGCCAGCAGCTTAACGCCGGGGGGAGAGCAGTTCTTC
few	-	TRBV12-3/TRBV12-4	TRBJ1-2	CASSLAQTNYGYTF	TGTGCCAGCAGTTTAGCTCAGACTAACTATGGCTACACCTTC